One and the same sample provided the 22 T cell receptor beta chains below, sequenced in a study of blood T cells in healthy people across ages (dated by TCRdb to about 2015). Libraries were prepared through 5' RACE. Sequencing used an Illumina HiSeq 2500. A second PCR of roughly 7 to 12 cycles was performed with a sample-barcoded 5' primer and a J-beta primer mix. TCRdb cleaned the public reads at Q25 with fastp, built clones with MiXCR and kept in-frame beta chains. Each record represents a unique CDR3 protein, reported with the most common genes and DNA among its rows. This sample has approximately 800,000 distinct CDR3 sequences in its table, and around half of those were observed once. Around 40% of the sample goes to the ten largest clones. The sequencing input was blood. These receptors came from a man aged 80 or over in good health.

This clonotype was counted only a few times. V gene TRBV5-5 combines with J gene TRBJ2-7, with D uncertain. The CDR3 has 16 amino acids. Germline-derived CDR1 and CDR2 are SGHKS and YYEKEE (reference sequence). Trimming shortened V by 1 base and J by 1 base, and 15 bases separated the two germline ends. CDR3 loop: CASSLSPLGYSYEQYF. The CDR3 coding sequence is TGTGCCAGCAGCTTGTCCCCTTTGGGGTATTCCTACGAGCAGTACTTC.

The V and J genes are TRBV29-1 and TRBJ2-2, with TRBD2 matching over 8 bases. Germline trimming cut 7 bases from V and 7 bases from J; bases unmatched to any gene: 17. The V gene's germline CDR1 is SQVTM and CDR2 ANQGSEA. CDR3 size: 16 residues. The CDR3 reads CSATPRGGDNSGELFF. CDR3 sequence (DNA): TGCAGCGCTACGCCCCGGGGGGGAGACAATAGCGGGGAGCTGTTTTTT.

This sequence joins TRBV27 and TRBJ1-5, with D perhaps TRBD1 (5 bases). CDR1 and CDR2 from the germline V gene are MNHEY and SMNVEV (reference sequence). The CDR3 is 14 residues long. Trimming left V 3 bases short and J 1 base short, with 7 bases between. The CDR3 bases are TGTGCCAGCAGTTTCCGGGACAGCAATCAGCCCCAGCATTTT. Translated, it gives CASSFRDSNQPQHF.

The V call is TRBV29-1, the J call TRBJ2-1; possibly TRBD1 for D (6 bases). The CDR3 is 13 amino acids. Germline V gene sequence: CDR1 SQVTM, CDR2 ANQGSEA. V dropped 4 bases and J dropped 6 bases, with 13 bases sitting between them. The CDR3 DNA sequence: TGCAGCGTTGGCAGGACAGTTCCCAATGAGCAGTTCTTC. Its translation is CSVGRTVPNEQFF.

V is TRBV10-3 and J is TRBJ1-2; D not resolved. Germline V CDR1 and CDR2: ENHRY, SYGVKD. This CDR3 comprises 18 residues. The V and J ends lost 0 bases and 1 base respectively, with 18 bases between them. The CDR3 region has the DNA TGTGCCATCAGTGAGTCGAATGACGATCTATCGAATAACTATGGCTACACCTTC. Translating it yields CAISESNDDLSNNYGYTF.

In nucleotides, the CDR3 is TGTGCCAGCAGTGGCAGGGGTCCGGGACTAGGTCTCTACGAGCAGTACTTC. Protein product: CASSGRGPGLGLYEQYF. The chain combines TRBV6-1 with TRBJ2-7, with 8 bases matching TRBD2. V lost 4 bases to trimming and J lost 3 bases; unmatched junction nucleotides: 14. The CDR3 spans 17 residues. Germline CDR1 and CDR2: MNHNS and SASEGT.

Worth noting for this clonotype: At one end, the junction sequence differs from germline, possibly due to a read error. J is TRBJ2-3 and V is TRBV3-1; D uncertain. The CDR3 has 13 amino acids. CDR1 LGHDT and CDR2 YNNKEL come from the germline V gene (reference sequence). CDR3 loop: CVSSQAYTDTQYF. CDR3 bases: TGTGTCAGCAGCCAAGCCTACACAGATACGCAGTATTTT.

CDR3 in DNA: TGCAGCGTTAGCGACAGCGCCACAGATACGCAGTATTTT. Protein sequence: CSVSDSATDTQYF. The chain uses TRBV29-1 and TRBJ2-3, with a weak D call TRBD1 (5 bases). From germline, CDR1 is SQVTM and CDR2 ANQGSEA. V lost 5 bases to trimming and J lost 2 bases, with 11 bases between them. The CDR3 runs to 13 residues.

This clonotype was found a few times. The chain links TRBV7-8 to TRBJ1-6, with 7 bases aligning to TRBD1. The V gene end was trimmed by 3 bases and the J gene end by 10 bases; junction bases not matched to a gene: 6. The germline V gene encodes CDR1 SGHVS and CDR2 FQNEAQ. This CDR3 region has 14 residues. Here the CDR3 reads CASSLITGESPLHF. The CDR3 bases are TGTGCCAGCAGCTTGATAACAGGGGAATCACCCCTCCACTTT. The full variable domain, in which reference TRBV7-8 and TRBJ1-6 provide the parts outside the CDR3, is GAGVSQSPRYKVAKRGQDVALRCDPISGHVSLFWYQQALGQGPEFLTYFQNEAQLDKSGLPSDRFFAERPEGSVSTLKIQRTQQEDSAVYLCASSLITGESPLHFGNGTRLTVT.

J is TRBJ2-1 and V is TRBV29-1, with 8 bases lining up with TRBD1. The CDR3 contains 15 residues. Trimming took 7 bases from V and 0 from J; bases not matched to a gene: 8. CDR1 and CDR2 from the germline V gene are SQVTM and ANQGSEA. The CDR3 nucleotides are TGCAGCGCCCAGGGGGCGCCCAGCTCCTACAATGAGCAGTTCTTC. Its translation is CSAQGAPSSYNEQFF.

In regard to this clonotype: This may arise from a read error, as a much more abundant clone is one base away. The rearrangement uses TRBV20-1 and TRBJ2-3; D might be TRBD1 (5 bases). The CDR3 is made up of 13 amino acids. The germline gives CDR1 DFQATT, CDR2 SNEGSKA (reference sequence). CDR3 region: CGAPRESTDTQYF. DNA of the CDR3: TGCGGTGCTCCCAGGGAAAGCACAGATACGCAGTATTTT.

The chain joins TRBV20-1 to TRBJ2-7, with 11 bases lining up with TRBD2. CDR1 and CDR2 (germline): DFQATT, SNEGSKA (reference sequence). The CDR3 is made up of 15 amino acids. After removal of 5 bases from V and 7 bases from J, the junction contained 13 bases not matched to a gene. The CDR3 loop reads CSAGPLAGGGREQYF. CDR3 bases: TGCAGTGCTGGACCTCTAGCGGGAGGAGGTCGGGAGCAGTACTTC.

A remark on this clonotype: The junction differs from germline at one of its ends, possibly a read error. The chain uses TRBV25-1 and TRBJ2-5; D gene unclear. Germline CDR1 MGHDK, CDR2 SYGVNS. This CDR3 is 15 amino acids long. The CDR3 is CAGSEYIGVKETQYF. The CDR3 region has the DNA TGTGCCGGCAGTGAATATATTGGAGTAAAAGAGACCCAGTACTTC.

The chain carries TRBV5-1 and TRBJ2-1; 9 bases match TRBD2. Germline V gives CDR1 SGHRS, CDR2 YFSETQ. With 4 bases clipped from V and 3 bases from J, the junction kept 20 bases outside the gene matches. The length of the CDR3 is 20 residues. For the CDR3, the DNA is TGCGCCAGCAGCCCCGGGGGTTTAGGGGCTAGCGGGAAAGACTACAATGAGCAGTTCTTC. It is translated as CASSPGGLGASGKDYNEQFF.

This rearrangement joins TRBV29-1 to TRBJ1-5, with TRBD1 matching over 7 bases. CDR1 SQVTM and CDR2 ANQGSEA come from the germline V gene. The CDR3 loop spans 14 amino acids. Losses at the gene ends were 6 bases for V and 6 bases for J; bases not matched to a gene: 11. CDR3 nucleotide sequence: TGCAGCGTGACGACAGGGAATGGTTTTCAGCCCCAGCATTTT. Its protein product is CSVTTGNGFQPQHF.

A remark on this clonotype: An end of the junction does not agree with germline; a read error may underlie this. The chain joins TRBV5-1 to TRBJ1-1; 12 nucleotides agree with TRBD1. This CDR3 contains 16 residues. CDR1 SGHRS and CDR2 YFSETQ come from the germline V gene. The DNA for the CDR3 is TGCGCCAGCAGCTTCCGGGACAGGGGGCTTTACACTGGAGCTTTCTTT. It codes for CASSFRDRGLYTGAFF.

This chain joins TRBV15 and TRBJ2-5, with D tentatively TRBD1 (6 bases). The CDR3 sequence is 17 residues long. Germline V gives CDR1 LNHNV, CDR2 YYDKDF (reference sequence). V was shortened by 0 bases and J by 5 bases, with 19 bases between the two germline ends. The DNA of the CDR3 is TGTGCCACCAGCAGAGATAAGGGGGAAGGCTTACGCGAGACCCAGTACTTC. It is translated as CATSRDKGEGLRETQYF. The variable domain in full, with the rest retrieved from reference TRBV15 and TRBJ2-5, is DAMVIQNPRYQVTQFGKPVTLSCSQTLNHNVMYWYQQKSSQAPKLLFHYYDKDFNNEADTPDNFQSRRPNTSFCFLDIRSPGLGDTAMYLCATSRDKGEGLRETQYFGPGTRLLVL.

The chain is built from TRBV7-9 and TRBJ2-7; 7 bases match TRBD1. Germline CDR1 reads SEHNR; CDR2 reads FQNEAQ (reference sequence). CDR3 length: 16 residues. The ends lost 5 bases at V and 5 bases at J; junction bases unmatched: 15. The CDR3 loop reads CASSVDAGTEGDEQYF. In DNA, the CDR3 is TGTGCCAGCAGCGTAGATGCCGGGACAGAGGGCGACGAGCAGTACTTC. Full variable domain (remainder filled in from reference TRBV7-9 and TRBJ2-7): DTGVSQNPRHKITKRGQNVTFRCDPISEHNRLYWYRQTLGQGPEFLTYFQNEAQLEKSRLLSDRFSAERPKGSFSTLEIQRTEQGDSAMYLCASSVDAGTEGDEQYFGPGTRLTVT.

With regard to this clonotype: At one of its ends the junction is not consistent with the germline gene, which may arise from a read error. This chain joins TRBV7-6 and TRBJ2-3; possibly TRBD1 or TRBD2 for D (5 bases each). The V gene's germline CDR1 is SGHVS and CDR2 FNYEAQ. The CDR3 totals 16 residues. The CDR3 DNA reads as TGTGCCAGCAGTTTAGTTTCTGGGACCAACCACGATACGCAGTATTTT. This codes for CASSLVSGTNHDTQYF.

The chain uses TRBV12-3 or TRBV12-4 and TRBJ2-1; possibly TRBD1 or TRBD2 for D (6 bases each). The CDR3 spans 11 residues. Between the trimmed V and J ends, which lost 1 base and 13 bases, there was a span of 8 bases. CDR3 protein: CASSLEGGQFF. For the CDR3, the DNA is TGTGCCAGCAGTTTAGAGGGGGGACAGTTCTTC.

The V and J genes are TRBV18 and TRBJ1-1; D may be TRBD1 (6 bases). The CDR3 is made up of 11 amino acids. CDR1 is KGHSH and CDR2 is LQKENI in the germline V gene. The V end was cut by 5 bases, the J end by 7 bases, with 8 bases between. The CDR3 DNA follows: TGTGCCAGCTCATCAGGGGATGAAGCTTTCTTT. Its translation: CASSSGDEAFF.

V usage is TRBV7-6 and J usage is TRBJ2-7; D is perhaps TRBD1 (6 bases). V was shortened by 6 bases and J by 0 bases, with 18 bases between the two germline ends. Germline CDR1 and CDR2: SGHVS and FNYEAQ. This CDR3 is 16 amino acids long. CDR3 coding DNA: TGTGCCAGCAGTTTCCCACAGGGTACGGGCTCCTACGAGCAGTACTTC. Encoded protein: CASSFPQGTGSYEQYF.